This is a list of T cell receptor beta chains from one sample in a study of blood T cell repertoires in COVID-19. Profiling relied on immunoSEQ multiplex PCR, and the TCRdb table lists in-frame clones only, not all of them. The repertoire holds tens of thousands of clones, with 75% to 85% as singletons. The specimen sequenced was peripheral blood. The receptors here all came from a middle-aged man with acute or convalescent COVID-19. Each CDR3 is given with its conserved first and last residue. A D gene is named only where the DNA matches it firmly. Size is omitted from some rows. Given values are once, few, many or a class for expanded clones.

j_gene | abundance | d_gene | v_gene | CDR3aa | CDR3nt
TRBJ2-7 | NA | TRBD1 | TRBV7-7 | CASSLGTGLDEQYF | TGTGCCAGCAGCCTAGGGACAGGGTTGGACGAGCAGTACTTC
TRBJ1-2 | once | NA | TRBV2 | CASREYHLVTPMVANYGYTF | TGTGCCAGCAGAGAATACCACCTTGTAACTCCAATGGTGGCTAACTATGGCTACACCTTC
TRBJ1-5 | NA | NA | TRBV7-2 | CASTKTPNQPQHF | TGTGCCAGCACCAAGACACCCAATCAGCCCCAGCATTTT
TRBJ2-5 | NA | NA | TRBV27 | CASSRTFQGTQYF | TGTGCCAGCAGTAGGACCTTTCAGGGGACCCAGTACTTC
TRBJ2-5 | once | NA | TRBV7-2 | CASSLAGAGTQYF | TGTGCCAGCAGCTTAGCAGGCGCGGGGACCCAGTACTTC
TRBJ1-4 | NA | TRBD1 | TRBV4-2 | CASSQDQGARNEKLFF | TGTGCCAGCAGCCAAGATCAGGGGGCCCGTAATGAAAAACTGTTTTTT
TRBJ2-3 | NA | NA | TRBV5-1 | CASSLGQATDTQYF | TGCGCCAGCAGCTTGGGACAGGCCACAGATACGCAGTATTTT
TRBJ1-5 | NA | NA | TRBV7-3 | CASFSRGNQPQHF | TGTGCCAGCTTCTCACGGGGCAATCAGCCCCAGCATTTT
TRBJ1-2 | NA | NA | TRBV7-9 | CASSLEGGNYGYTF | TGTGCCAGCAGCTTAGAGGGGGGGAACTATGGCTACACCTTC
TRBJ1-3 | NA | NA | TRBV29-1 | CSVRTSNSGNTIYF | TGCAGCGTCCGCACATCAAACTCTGGAAACACCATATATTTT
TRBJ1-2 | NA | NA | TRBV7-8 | CASSPPGLPNYGYTF | TGTGCCAGCAGCCCGCCGGGACTCCCTAACTATGGCTACACCTTC
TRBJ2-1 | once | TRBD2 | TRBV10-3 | CASAPGAGGEQFF | TGTGCCAGCGCTCCCGGGGCGGGGGGAGAGCAGTTCTTC
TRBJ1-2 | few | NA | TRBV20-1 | CSVNRVGGYTF | TGCAGTGTTAACAGGGTGGGTGGCTACACCTTC
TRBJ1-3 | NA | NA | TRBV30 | CAWRQASTIYF | TGTGCCTGGAGACAGGCCTCCACCATATATTTT
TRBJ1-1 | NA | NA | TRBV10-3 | CAISVEGGGTEAFF | TGTGCCATCAGTGTGGAGGGAGGGGGAACTGAAGCTTTCTTT
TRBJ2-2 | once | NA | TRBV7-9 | CASINQGGGELFF | TGTGCCAGCATTAACCAGGGGGGCGGGGAGCTGTTTTTT
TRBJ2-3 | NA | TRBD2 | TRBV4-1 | CASSLKGGGGTDTQYF | TGCGCCAGCAGCCTGAAAGGTGGGGGGGGCACAGATACGCAGTATTTT
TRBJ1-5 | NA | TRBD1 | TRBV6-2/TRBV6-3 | CASSYWTGDVNYQPQHF | TGTGCCAGCAGTTACTGGACAGGAGATGTAAACTATCAGCCCCAGCATTTT
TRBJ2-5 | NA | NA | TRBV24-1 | CATSAGGHQETQYF | TGTGCCACCAGTGCCGGGGGTCACCAAGAGACCCAGTACTTC
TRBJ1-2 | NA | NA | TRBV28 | CASGTQNSYGYTF | TGTGCCAGCGGGACACAAAACTCCTATGGCTACACCTTC
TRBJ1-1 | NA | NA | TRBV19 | CASNKIEGETRRAFF | TGTGCCAGTAACAAAATAGAAGGCGAAACGCGGAGAGCTTTCTTT
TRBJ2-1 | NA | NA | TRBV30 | CAWSVSFNERQFF | TGTGCCTGGAGTGTCTCCTTCAATGAGCGGCAGTTCTTC
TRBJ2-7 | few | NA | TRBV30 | CASNKQGRAYEQYF | TGTGCCTCGAATAAACAGGGACGGGCCTACGAGCAGTACTTC
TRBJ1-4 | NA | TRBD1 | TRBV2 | CASSSQGASVGDEKLFF | TGTGCCAGCAGTTCTCAGGGGGCAAGCGTGGGGGATGAAAAACTGTTTTTT
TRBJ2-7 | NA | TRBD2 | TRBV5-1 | CASSSYSGGVPYEQYF | TGCGCCAGCAGCTCTTATAGCGGGGGCGTTCCCTACGAGCAGTACTTC
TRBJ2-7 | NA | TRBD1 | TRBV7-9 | CASSLDGQGSKQYF | TGTGCCAGCAGCTTAGACGGACAGGGAAGCAAGCAGTACTTC
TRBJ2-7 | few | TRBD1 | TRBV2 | CASKTTGGSLYYEQYF | TGTGCCAGCAAAACAACAGGGGGTTCCCTCTACTACGAGCAGTACTTC
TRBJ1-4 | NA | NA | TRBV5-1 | CASMGAPNEKLFF | TGCGCCAGCATGGGGGCGCCTAATGAAAAACTGTTTTTT
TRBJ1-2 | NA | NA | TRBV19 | CASSIDFSSYGYTF | TGTGCCAGTAGTATAGATTTTAGCTCGTATGGCTACACCTTC
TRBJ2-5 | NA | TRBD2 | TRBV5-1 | CASSPTGLAGETQYF | TGCGCCAGCAGCCCCACCGGACTAGCGGGGGAGACCCAGTACTTC
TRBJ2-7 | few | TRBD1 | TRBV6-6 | CATSGQGVRSYEQYF | TGTGCCACCAGCGGACAGGGCGTAAGGTCCTACGAGCAGTACTTC
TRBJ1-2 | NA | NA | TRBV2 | CASSGRDGYTF | TGTGCCAGCAGTGGCAGGGATGGCTACACCTTC
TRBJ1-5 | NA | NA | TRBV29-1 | CSVRSGSNQPQHF | TGCAGCGTTCGATCGGGAAGCAATCAGCCCCAGCATTTT
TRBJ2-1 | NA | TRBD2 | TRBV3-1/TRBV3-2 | CASSQETTSGGANRLFF | TGTGCCAGCAGCCAAGAGACAACTAGCGGGGGGGCGAATCGGCTGTTCTTC
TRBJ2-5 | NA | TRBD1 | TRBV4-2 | CASSPRGQQETQYF | TGTGCCAGCAGCCCCAGGGGGCAGCAAGAGACCCAGTACTTC
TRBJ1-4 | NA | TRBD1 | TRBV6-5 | CASSRDRGNEKLFF | TGTGCCAGCAGCCGGGACAGGGGAAATGAAAAACTGTTTTTT
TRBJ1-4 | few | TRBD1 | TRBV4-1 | CASSHDDRGSEKLFF | TGCGCCAGCAGCCATGATGACAGGGGGAGTGAAAAACTGTTTTTT
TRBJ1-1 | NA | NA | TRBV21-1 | CASSIRTGHTEAFF | TGTGCCAGCAGCATACGGACAGGGCACACTGAAGCTTTCTTT
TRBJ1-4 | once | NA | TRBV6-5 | CASRGEGGEKLFF | TGTGCCAGCAGAGGGGAGGGAGGTGAAAAACTGTTTTTT
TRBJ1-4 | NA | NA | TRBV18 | CASSPPERGGEKLFF | TGTGCCAGCTCACCACCGGAGAGGGGAGGTGAAAAACTGTTTTTT
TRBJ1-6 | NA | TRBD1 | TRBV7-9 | CASGQGQYNSPLHF | TGTGCCAGCGGACAGGGACAGTATAATTCACCCCTCCACTTT
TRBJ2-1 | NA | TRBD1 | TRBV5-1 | CASSLWTGDNEQFF | TGCGCCAGCAGCTTGTGGACAGGGGACAATGAGCAGTTCTTC
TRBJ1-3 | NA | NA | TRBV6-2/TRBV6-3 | CASSSGGIAGNTIYF | TGTGCCAGCAGTTCGGGGGGCATTGCTGGAAACACCATATATTTT
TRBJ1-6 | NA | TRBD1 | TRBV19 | CATDSGTGSSSYNSPLHF | TGTGCCACGGACTCCGGGACAGGCTCAAGCTCCTATAATTCACCCCTCCACTTT
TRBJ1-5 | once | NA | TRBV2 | CASRGMRDQPQHF | TGTGCCAGCAGGGGGATGAGGGATCAGCCCCAGCATTTT
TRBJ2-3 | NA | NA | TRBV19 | CASNTGTYTDTQYF | TGTGCCAGTAATACCGGGACTTACACAGATACGCAGTATTTT
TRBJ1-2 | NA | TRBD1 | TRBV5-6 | CASSLVGQSIYGYTF | TGTGCCAGCAGCTTGGTGGGACAGAGTATCTATGGCTACACCTTC
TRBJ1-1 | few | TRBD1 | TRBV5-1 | CASSKDRVNTEAFF | TGCGCCAGCAGCAAAGACAGGGTCAACACTGAAGCTTTCTTT
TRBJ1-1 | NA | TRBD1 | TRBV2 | CASRGQVLTEAFF | TGTGCCAGCAGAGGACAGGTACTTACTGAAGCTTTCTTT
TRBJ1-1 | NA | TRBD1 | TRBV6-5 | CASSYSRGPEAFF | TGTGCCAGCAGTTACTCGAGGGGGCCTGAAGCTTTCTTT
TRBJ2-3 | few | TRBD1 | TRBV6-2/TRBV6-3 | CASSLPGQGMF | TGTGCCAGCAGTCTACCGGGACAGGGAATGTTT
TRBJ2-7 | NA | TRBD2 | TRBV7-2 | CASSARLAGGYEQYF | TGTGCCAGCAGCGCCCGACTAGCGGGGGGTTACGAGCAGTACTTC
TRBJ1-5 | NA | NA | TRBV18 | CASSPVDSSNQPQHF | TGTGCCAGCTCACCAGTCGACAGTAGCAATCAGCCCCAGCATTTT
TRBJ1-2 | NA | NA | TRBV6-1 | CASSDPSGDIRNYGYTF | TGTGCCAGCAGTGACCCTTCTGGGGACATCCGCAACTATGGCTACACCTTC
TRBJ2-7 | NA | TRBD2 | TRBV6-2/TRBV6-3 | CASSYGGGNEQYF | TGTGCCAGCAGTTACGGGGGGGGGAACGAGCAGTACTTC
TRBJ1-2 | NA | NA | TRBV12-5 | CASGLGDGNPYGYTF | TGTGCTAGTGGTTTGGGCGACGGGAACCCTTATGGCTACACCTTC
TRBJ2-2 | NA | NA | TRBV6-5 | CASRRTLGEELFF | TGTGCCAGCAGACGAACCCTAGGAGAGGAGCTGTTTTTT
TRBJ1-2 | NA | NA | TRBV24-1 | CATSDSRNYGYTF | TGTGCCACCAGTGATAGCCGGAACTATGGCTACACCTTC
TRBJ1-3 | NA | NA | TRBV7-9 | CASSPAGSGNTIYF | TGTGCCAGCAGCCCCGCAGGGTCCGGAAACACCATATATTTT
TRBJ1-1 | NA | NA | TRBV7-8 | CASSSQGTMNTEAFF | TGTGCCAGCAGCTCCCAGGGAACAATGAACACTGAAGCTTTCTTT